The 17 T cell receptor beta chains presented below share a single source sample, sequenced in a study of CD8 T cells in ankylosing spondylitis. TCRdb re-called the 5' RACE reads through MiXCR, storing one row per CDR3 protein. The sample carries about 360,000 distinct CDR3 sequences, roughly 22% recorded once. The specimen was blood, either unsorted or a sorted T cell fraction (not recorded which). These receptors all stem from a male donor with ankylosing spondylitis or in good health (not recorded which).

The chain joins TRBV28 to TRBJ2-2; 9 bases are shared with TRBD1. The CDR3 extends over 18 amino acids. CDR1 and CDR2 from the germline V gene are MDHEN and SYDVKM. The junction had 9 bases not matched to a gene; V was cut back by 4 bases and J by 0 bases. Written as DNA, the CDR3 is TGTGCCAGCAGTTACTGTCGGACAGGGGCGTCGAACACCGGGGAGCTGTTTTTT. This sequence encodes CASSYCRTGASNTGELFF.

This chain joins TRBV7-7 and TRBJ2-1; D perhaps matches TRBD2 (6 bases). The germline gives CDR1 SSHAT, CDR2 FNYEAQ (reference sequence). V lost 4 bases, J lost 0 bases, and 13 bases lay in between. This CDR3 is built from 16 residues. Here the CDR3 reads CASSSRSGSSYNEQFF. Written as DNA, the CDR3 is TGTGCCAGCAGCTCTCGTAGCGGAAGCTCCTACAATGAGCAGTTCTTC.

This clonotype occurred a few times. This rearrangement joins TRBV7-9 to TRBJ2-5; D call uncertain. There are 13 residues in the CDR3. The germline gives CDR1 SEHNR, CDR2 FQNEAQ (reference sequence). V gave up 1 base and J gave up 7 bases, with 10 bases separating them. The CDR3 reads CASSLDLRATQYF. The CDR3 bases are TGTGCCAGCAGCTTAGACCTTAGGGCGACCCAGTACTTC.

The chain has TRBV28 and TRBJ2-7, with TRBD2 matching 11 bases. J gave up 6 bases and V 3 bases, and 10 bases lay outside the gene matches. The CDR3 has 16 amino acids. CDR1 is MDHEN and CDR2 is SYDVKM in the germline V gene. The CDR3 protein is CASSFRIAGGLVEQYF. The CDR3 nucleotides are TGTGCCAGCAGTTTTCGCATAGCGGGGGGGCTTGTCGAGCAGTACTTC.

At least ten counts were recorded for this clonotype. A junction end diverges from the germline sequence, so it may reflect a read error. The J gene is TRBJ2-1, the V gene TRBV29-1; D is unclear. The CDR3 length is 19 residues. From germline, CDR1 is SQVTM and CDR2 ANQGSEA. Here the CDR3 DNA reads TGCAGCGTAGAAGGGCTAGAGTTTGTCCAGAACCCCTCCTACAATGAGCAGTTCTTC. Translated: CSVEGLEFVQNPSYNEQFF.

At least ten counts were recorded for this clonotype. The chain links TRBV12-3 or TRBV12-4 to TRBJ2-1; a possible D gene is TRBD2 (5 bases). Trimming pared 7 bases from V and 0 bases from J, leaving 7 bases between. The CDR3 is made up of 13 amino acids. The DNA for the CDR3 is TGTGCCAGCATTCGGGACTCCTACAATGAGCAGTTCTTC. It yields the protein CASIRDSYNEQFF.

The sample holds a few counts of this clonotype. This rearrangement joins TRBV20-1 to TRBJ2-7; D may be TRBD1 (5 bases). V was pared by 5 bases and J by 3 bases, with 20 bases between. The CDR3 sequence is 15 residues long. CDR1 and CDR2 from the germline V gene are DFQATT and SNEGSKA (reference sequence). CDR3 residues: CSARSTAHGGYEQYF. CDR3 nucleotides: TGCAGTGCTCGCTCGACAGCACACGGCGGCTACGAGCAGTACTTC.

The gene calls are TRBV3-1 and TRBJ2-3; a weak D match, TRBD2 (6 bases). CDR1 and CDR2 (germline): LGHDT, YNNKEL (reference sequence). The CDR3 is made up of 15 amino acids. V gave up 0 bases and J gave up 5 bases, with 12 bases separating them. For the CDR3, the DNA is TGTGCCAGCAGCCAAGAGGCGGGGCCCGGAGATACGCAGTATTTT. It specifies CASSQEAGPGDTQYF.

This clonotype was counted a few times. CDR3 sequence: CASSYGVGETQYF. DNA for the CDR3: TGTGCCAGCAGTTATGGAGTGGGGGAGACCCAGTACTTC. The V and J genes are TRBV6-5 and TRBJ2-5; D is unclear. Germline CDR1 is MNHEY and CDR2 is SVGAGI. This CDR3 has 13 amino acids. V was pared by 3 bases and J by 5 bases, with 10 bases between.

The chain is built from TRBV30 and TRBJ2-7; D is unresolved. Per the germline V gene, CDR1 is GTSNPN and CDR2 is SVGIG (reference sequence). The CDR3 covers 12 residues. V lost 5 bases, J lost 0 bases, and 8 bases lay in between. CDR3 sequence (DNA): TGTGCCTGGGACACCCACTCCTACGAGCAGTACTTC. Translating gives CAWDTHSYEQYF.

This clonotype was observed a handful of times. V and J are TRBV5-1 and TRBJ2-7, with 8 bases lining up with TRBD2. V lost 5 bases and J lost 3; bases outside the gene matches: 7. Germline V lookup: CDR1 SGHRS, CDR2 YFSETQ. The CDR3 is 14 amino acids. CDR3 sequence reads: CASRPAGALYEQYF. In DNA form, the CDR3 reads TGCGCCAGCAGGCCAGCGGGGGCCCTCTACGAGCAGTACTTC.

In its sample, this clonotype was seen a few times. V usage is TRBV12-3 or TRBV12-4 and J usage is TRBJ2-1; weak D call: TRBD2 (5 bases). The length of the CDR3 is 13 residues. V lost 6 bases to trimming and J lost 9 bases, with 15 bases between them. The CDR3 DNA is TGTGCCAGCAGCTCGGGGAAGGTCCGTGAGCAGTTCTTC. Amino acid sequence: CASSSGKVREQFF.

The CDR3 protein is CASSWDRGDYEQYF. The CDR3 nucleotides read TGTGCCAGCAGCTGGGACAGGGGAGACTACGAGCAGTACTTC. The chain combines TRBV11-2 with TRBJ2-7; 10 positions match TRBD1. Germline V gene data show CDR1 as SGHAT and CDR2 as FQNNGV. V trimming: 4 bases; J trimming: 3 bases; junction bases outside the gene matches: 3. The CDR3 loop spans 14 amino acids.

The rearrangement links TRBV6-5 to TRBJ2-7, with 7 bases identical to TRBD2. Germline trimming cut 0 bases from V and 6 bases from J; bases unmatched to any gene: 14. CDR3 size: 17 residues. Germline CDR1 reads MNHEY; CDR2 reads SVGAGI. The CDR3: CASSYSRTSEAPLEQYF. The CDR3, as DNA: TGTGCCAGCAGTTACTCGAGAACTAGCGAGGCCCCGCTCGAGCAGTACTTC.

V gene TRBV4-1 combines with J gene TRBJ2-7, with D perhaps assigned TRBD1 or TRBD2 (5 bases each). Germline V gene sequence: CDR1 MGHRA, CDR2 YSYEKL. Trimming removed 4 bases from V and 5 bases from J, with 18 bases in between. The length of the CDR3 is 15 residues. The CDR3 coding sequence is TGCGCCAGCAGCCCTACCCTATGGGGGAACGACGAGCAGTACTTC. As protein: CASSPTLWGNDEQYF.

This clonotype was seen a few times. The CDR3 nucleotides are TGTGCCAGCAGCGCGACTAGCCGGGGGTGGAATGAGCAGTTCTTC. This translates into CASSATSRGWNEQFF. The chain combines TRBV11-2 with TRBJ2-1, with 7 bases aligning to TRBD2. The germline gives CDR1 SGHAT, CDR2 FQNNGV. CDR3 length: 15 residues. Trimming cost V 5 bases and J 7 bases; bases outside gene matches: 11.

This clonotype was counted only a few times. The chain couples TRBV12-3 or TRBV12-4 to TRBJ1-6; D is undetermined. With 2 bases removed from V and 7 bases from J, the gap between germline ends came to 9 bases. The CDR3 is 14 residues long. The CDR3 DNA reads as TGTGCCAGCAGTTTAACCAGCTCCAATTCACCCCTCCACTTT. Translating it yields CASSLTSSNSPLHF.